The text below deals with one TCR beta chain. Its antigen is currently unknown. The sample comes from a study of T cell responses to AZD1222 COVID-19 vaccine. Overall study results and limits: Donors in the cohort were predominantly white British and more often female, and clonal diversity was possibly underestimated. Targets within unmutated variant regions were reportedly found for nearly half of spike-specific TCRs.

Sequenced by immunoSEQ multiplex PCR; TCRdb stores in-frame clones only, minus some. The sample shows about 110,000 clones, approximately 85% of them seen only once. The length of the CDR3 is 13 residues. V was cut by 2 bases and J by 1 base, with 9 bases left in between. Germline loops: CDR1 GTSNPN, CDR2 SVGIG (reference sequence). Sequenced material: peripheral blood, taken on day 0 of AZD1222 vaccination. This receptor was obtained from an adult in good health. This chain joins TRBV30 and TRBJ2-7; no firm D call. The CDR3 DNA sequence: TGTGCCTGGAGTATGGGAATTTCCTACGAGCAGTACTTC. This sequence encodes CAWSMGISYEQYF.